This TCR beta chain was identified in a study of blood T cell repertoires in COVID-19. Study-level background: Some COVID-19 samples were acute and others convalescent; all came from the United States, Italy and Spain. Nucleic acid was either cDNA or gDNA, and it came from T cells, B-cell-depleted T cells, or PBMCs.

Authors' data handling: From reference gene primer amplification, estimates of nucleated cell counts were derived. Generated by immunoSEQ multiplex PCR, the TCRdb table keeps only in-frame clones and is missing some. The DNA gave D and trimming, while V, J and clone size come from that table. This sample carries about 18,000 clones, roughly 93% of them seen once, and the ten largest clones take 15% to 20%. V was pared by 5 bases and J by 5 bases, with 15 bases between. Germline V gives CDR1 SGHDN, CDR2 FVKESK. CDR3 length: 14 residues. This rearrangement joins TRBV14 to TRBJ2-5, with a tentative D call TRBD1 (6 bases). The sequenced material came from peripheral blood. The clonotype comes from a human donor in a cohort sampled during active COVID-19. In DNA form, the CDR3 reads TGTGCCAGCAGCACGATACAGGGAAGGGAGACCCAGTACTTC. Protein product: CASSTIQGRETQYF.